This T cell receptor beta chain derives from a study of T cell clones after liver transplantation. Regarding the study as a whole: Post-transplant, graft-donor-reactive CD4 TCRbeta sequences in blood dropped significantly in 5 of 8 subjects.

Clones were sequenced by immunoSEQ multiplex PCR, and TCRdb holds only the in-frame ones, with some missing. The table includes 75,000 to 85,000 clones, roughly 85% detected once. CD3+CD4+ and CD3+CD8+ cells were FACS-sorted from thawed unstimulated PBMCs. Germline V lookup: CDR1 SEHNR, CDR2 FQNEAQ (reference sequence). Trimming stripped 1 base from V and 0 bases from J, with 13 bases between. This CDR3 spans 18 amino acids. Notes on this clone: No antigen is known for it.

J is TRBJ2-6 and V is TRBV7-9, with D tentatively TRBD1 (5 bases). This material consisted of CD4+ T cells from blood, taken at the 22-month timepoint. The sequence derives from a human patient who received a liver transplant. Part of the T cells may come from the graft donor. CDR3 bases: TGTGCCAGCAGCTTAGGTACAGGTAGGGACTCTGGGGCCAACGTCCTGACTTTC. The encoded protein is CASSLGTGRDSGANVLTF.